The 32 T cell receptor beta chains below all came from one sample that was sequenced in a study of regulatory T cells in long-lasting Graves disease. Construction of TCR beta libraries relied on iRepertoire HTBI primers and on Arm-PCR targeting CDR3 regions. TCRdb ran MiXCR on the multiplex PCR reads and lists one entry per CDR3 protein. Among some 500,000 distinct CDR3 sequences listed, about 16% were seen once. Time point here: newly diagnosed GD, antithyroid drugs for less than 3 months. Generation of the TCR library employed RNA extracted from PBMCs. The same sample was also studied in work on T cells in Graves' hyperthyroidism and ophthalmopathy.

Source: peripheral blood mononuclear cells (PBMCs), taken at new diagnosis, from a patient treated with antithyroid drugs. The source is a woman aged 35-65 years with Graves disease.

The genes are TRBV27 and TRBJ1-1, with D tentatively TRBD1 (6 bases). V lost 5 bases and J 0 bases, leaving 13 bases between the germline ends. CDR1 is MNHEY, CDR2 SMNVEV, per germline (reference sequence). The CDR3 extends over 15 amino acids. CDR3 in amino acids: CASSLTGQLNTEAFF. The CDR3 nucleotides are TGTGCCAGCAGTCTTACCGGACAGCTGAACACTGAAGCTTTCTTT.

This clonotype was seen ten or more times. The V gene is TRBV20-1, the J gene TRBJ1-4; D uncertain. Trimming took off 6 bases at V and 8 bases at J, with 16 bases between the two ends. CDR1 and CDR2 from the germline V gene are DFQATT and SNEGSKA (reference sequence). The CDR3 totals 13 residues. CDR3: CSALPGLGEKLFF. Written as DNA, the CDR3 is TGCAGTGCCTTACCGGGGTTGGGCGAAAAACTGTTTTTT.

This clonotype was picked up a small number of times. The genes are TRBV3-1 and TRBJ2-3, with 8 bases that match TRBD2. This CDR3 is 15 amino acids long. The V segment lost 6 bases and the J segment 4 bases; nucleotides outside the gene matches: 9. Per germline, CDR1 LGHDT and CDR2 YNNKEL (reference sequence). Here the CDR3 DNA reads TGTGCCAGCAGGTCGGGGGGGGGTTACGCAGATACGCAGTATTTT. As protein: CASRSGGGYADTQYF.

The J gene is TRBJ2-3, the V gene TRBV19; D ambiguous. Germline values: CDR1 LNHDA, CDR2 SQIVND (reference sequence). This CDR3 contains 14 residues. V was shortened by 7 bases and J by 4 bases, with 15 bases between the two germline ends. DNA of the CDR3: TGTGCCAGTAATCCCAGGTTGTCGGCAGATACGCAGTATTTT. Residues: CASNPRLSADTQYF.

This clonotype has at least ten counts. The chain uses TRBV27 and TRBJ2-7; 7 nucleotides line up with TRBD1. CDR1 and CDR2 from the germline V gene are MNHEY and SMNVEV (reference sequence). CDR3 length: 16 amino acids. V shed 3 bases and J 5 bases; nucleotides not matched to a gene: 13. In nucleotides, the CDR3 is TGTGCCAGCAGTTTGCACCCGACAGGGATATTAAACGAGCAGTACTTC. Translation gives CASSLHPTGILNEQYF.

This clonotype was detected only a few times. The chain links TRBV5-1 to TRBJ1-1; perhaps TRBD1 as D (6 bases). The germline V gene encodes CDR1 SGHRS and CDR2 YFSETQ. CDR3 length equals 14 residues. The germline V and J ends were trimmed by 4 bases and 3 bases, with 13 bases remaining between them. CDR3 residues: CASSGTGFDTEAFF. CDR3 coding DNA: TGCGCCAGCAGCGGTACAGGGTTTGACACTGAAGCTTTCTTT.

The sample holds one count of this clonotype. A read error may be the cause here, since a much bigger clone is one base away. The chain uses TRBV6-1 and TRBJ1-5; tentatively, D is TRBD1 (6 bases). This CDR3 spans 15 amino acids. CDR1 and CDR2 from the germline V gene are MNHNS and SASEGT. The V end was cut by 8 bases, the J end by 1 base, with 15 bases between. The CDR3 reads CASRSGGASNQPQHF. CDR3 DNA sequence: TGTGCCAGCCGCTCTGGGGGGGCAAGCAATCAGCCCCAGCATTTT.

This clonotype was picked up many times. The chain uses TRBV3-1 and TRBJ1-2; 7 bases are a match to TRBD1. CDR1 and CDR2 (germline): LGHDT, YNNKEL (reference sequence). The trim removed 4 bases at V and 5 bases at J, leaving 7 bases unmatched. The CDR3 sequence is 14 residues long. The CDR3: CASSPPTGVYGYTF. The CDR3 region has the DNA TGTGCCAGCAGCCCCCCAACAGGGGTGTATGGCTACACCTTC.

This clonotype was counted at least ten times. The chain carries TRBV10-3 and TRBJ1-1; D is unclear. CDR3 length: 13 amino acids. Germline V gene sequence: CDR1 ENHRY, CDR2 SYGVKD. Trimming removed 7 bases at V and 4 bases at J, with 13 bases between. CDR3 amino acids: CAIKGPEGTEAFF. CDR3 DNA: TGTGCCATCAAGGGCCCCGAAGGCACTGAAGCTTTCTTT.

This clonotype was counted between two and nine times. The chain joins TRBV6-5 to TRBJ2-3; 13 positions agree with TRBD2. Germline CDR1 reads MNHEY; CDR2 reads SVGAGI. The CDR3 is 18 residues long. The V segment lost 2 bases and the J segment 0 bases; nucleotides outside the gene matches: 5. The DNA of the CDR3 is TGTGCCAGCAGTTACGGGTCGGGACTAGCGGGGAGCACAGATACGCAGTATTTT. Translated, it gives CASSYGSGLAGSTDTQYF.

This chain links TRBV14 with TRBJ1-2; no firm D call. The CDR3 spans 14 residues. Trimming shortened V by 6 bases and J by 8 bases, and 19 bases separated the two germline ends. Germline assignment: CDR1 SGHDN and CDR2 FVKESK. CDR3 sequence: CASSLTRNSGGYTF. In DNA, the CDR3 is TGTGCCAGCAGTCTCACTCGAAACAGCGGGGGCTACACCTTC.

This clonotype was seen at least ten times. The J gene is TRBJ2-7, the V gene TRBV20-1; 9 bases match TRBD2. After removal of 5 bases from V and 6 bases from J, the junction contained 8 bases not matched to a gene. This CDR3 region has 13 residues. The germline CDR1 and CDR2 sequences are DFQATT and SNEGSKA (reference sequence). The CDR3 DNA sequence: TGCAGTGCTCCTGCGGGACTAGCATCCGAGCAGTACTTC. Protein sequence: CSAPAGLASEQYF.

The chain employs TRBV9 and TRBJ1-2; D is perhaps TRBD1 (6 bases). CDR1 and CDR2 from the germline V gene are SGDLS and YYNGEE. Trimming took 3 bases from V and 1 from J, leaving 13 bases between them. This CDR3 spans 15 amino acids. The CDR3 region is CASSAWTAYNYGYTF. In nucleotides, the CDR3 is TGTGCCAGCAGCGCTTGGACAGCGTATAACTATGGCTACACCTTC.

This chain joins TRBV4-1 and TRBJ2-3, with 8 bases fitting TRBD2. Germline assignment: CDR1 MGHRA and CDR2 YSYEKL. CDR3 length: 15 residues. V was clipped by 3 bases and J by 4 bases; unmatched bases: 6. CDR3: CASSHGRGAADTQYF. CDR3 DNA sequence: TGCGCCAGCAGCCACGGGCGGGGGGCTGCAGATACGCAGTATTTT.

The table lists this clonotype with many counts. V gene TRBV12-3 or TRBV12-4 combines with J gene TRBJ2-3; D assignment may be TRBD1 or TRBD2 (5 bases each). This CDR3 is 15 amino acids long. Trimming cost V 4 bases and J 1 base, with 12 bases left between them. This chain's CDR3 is CASSYRDDGTDTQYF. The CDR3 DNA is TGTGCCAGCAGTTACCGGGACGATGGCACAGATACGCAGTATTTT.

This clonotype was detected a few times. The DNA of the CDR3 is TGTGCCAGCAGCCGAAAACCGACAATTAACACCGGGGAGCTGTTTTTT. This translates into CASSRKPTINTGELFF. The chain employs TRBV6-1 and TRBJ2-2; D is unresolved. The CDR3 is 16 residues long. Germline loops: CDR1 MNHNS, CDR2 SASEGT. V gave up 6 bases and J gave up 2 bases, with 16 bases separating them.

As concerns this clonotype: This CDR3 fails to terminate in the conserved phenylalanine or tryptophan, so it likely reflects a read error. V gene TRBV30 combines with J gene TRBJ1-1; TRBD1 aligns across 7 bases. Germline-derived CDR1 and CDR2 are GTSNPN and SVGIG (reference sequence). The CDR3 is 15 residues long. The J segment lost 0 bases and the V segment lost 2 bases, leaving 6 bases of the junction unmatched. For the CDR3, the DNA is TGTGCCTGGAGTCCAGGGACAGCCCTGAACACTGAAGCTTTCTCT. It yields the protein CAWSPGTALNTEAFS.

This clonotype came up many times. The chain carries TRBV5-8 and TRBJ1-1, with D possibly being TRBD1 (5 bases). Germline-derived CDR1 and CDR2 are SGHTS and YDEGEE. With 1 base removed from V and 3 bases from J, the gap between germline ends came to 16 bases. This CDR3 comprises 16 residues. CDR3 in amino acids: CASSLLQRGRYTEAFF. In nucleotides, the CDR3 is TGTGCCAGCAGCTTGTTGCAGAGGGGAAGGTACACTGAAGCTTTCTTT.

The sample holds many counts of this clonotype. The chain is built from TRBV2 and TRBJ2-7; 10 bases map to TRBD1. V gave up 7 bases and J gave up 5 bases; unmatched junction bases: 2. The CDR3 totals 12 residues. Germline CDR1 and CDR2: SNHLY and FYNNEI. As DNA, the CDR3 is TGTGCCAGCAAGGACAGGGGGAACGAGCAGTACTTC. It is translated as CASKDRGNEQYF.

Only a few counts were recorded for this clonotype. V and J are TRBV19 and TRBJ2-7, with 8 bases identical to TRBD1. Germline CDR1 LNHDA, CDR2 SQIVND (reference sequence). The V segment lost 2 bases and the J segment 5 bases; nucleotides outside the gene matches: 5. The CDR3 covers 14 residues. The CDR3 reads CASSIQGASNEQYF. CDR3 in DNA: TGTGCCAGTAGTATACAGGGGGCGTCCAACGAGCAGTACTTC.

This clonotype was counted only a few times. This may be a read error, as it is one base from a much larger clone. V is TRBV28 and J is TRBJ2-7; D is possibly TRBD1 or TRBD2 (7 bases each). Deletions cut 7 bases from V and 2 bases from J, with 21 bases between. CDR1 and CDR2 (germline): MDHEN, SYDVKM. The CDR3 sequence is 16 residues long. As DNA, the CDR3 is TGTGCCAGCACTCCAGCAGGGGGGGGGAGCACCTACGAGCAGTACTTC. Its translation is CASTPAGGGSTYEQYF.

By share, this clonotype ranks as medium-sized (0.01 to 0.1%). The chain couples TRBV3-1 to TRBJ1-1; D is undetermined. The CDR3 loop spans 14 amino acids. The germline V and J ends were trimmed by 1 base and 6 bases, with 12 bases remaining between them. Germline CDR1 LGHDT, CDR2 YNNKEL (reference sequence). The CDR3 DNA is TGTGCCAGCAGCCAAGTGTGGGGTTCGTCTGAAGCTTTCTTT. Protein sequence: CASSQVWGSSEAFF. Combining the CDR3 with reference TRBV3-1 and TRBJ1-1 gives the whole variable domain DTAVSQTPKYLVTQMGNDKSIKCEQNLGHDTMYWYKQDSKKFLKIMFSYNNKELIINETVPNRFSPKSPDKAHLNLHINSLELGDSAVYFCASSQVWGSSEAFFGQGTRLTVV.

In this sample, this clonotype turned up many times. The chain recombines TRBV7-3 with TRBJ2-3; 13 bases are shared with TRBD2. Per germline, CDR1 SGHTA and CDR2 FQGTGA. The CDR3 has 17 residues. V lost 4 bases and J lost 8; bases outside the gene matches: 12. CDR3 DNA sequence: TGTGCCAGCAGCTCCCAAGGACTAGCGGGGGCAACCGGTACGCAGTATTTT. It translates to CASSSQGLAGATGTQYF.

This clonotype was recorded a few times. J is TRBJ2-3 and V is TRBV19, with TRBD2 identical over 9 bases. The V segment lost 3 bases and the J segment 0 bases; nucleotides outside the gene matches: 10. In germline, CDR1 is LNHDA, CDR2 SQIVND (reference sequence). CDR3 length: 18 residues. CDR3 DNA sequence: TGTGCCAGTAGTATGCGGGCTAGCGGGGATACTAGCACAGATACGCAGTATTTT. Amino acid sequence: CASSMRASGDTSTDTQYF.

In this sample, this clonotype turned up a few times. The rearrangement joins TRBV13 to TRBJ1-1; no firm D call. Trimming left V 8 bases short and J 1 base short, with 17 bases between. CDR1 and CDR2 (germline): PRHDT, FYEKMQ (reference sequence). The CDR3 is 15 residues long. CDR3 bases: TGTGCCAGCTTCTTATCCGCCACAAGGAACACTGAAGCTTTCTTT. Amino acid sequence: CASFLSATRNTEAFF. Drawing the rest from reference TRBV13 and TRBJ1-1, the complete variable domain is AAGVIQSPRHLIKEKRETATLKCYPIPRHDTVYWYQQGPGQDPQFLISFYEKMQSDKGSIPDRFSAQQFSDYHSELNMSSLELGDSALYFCASFLSATRNTEAFFGQGTRLTVV.

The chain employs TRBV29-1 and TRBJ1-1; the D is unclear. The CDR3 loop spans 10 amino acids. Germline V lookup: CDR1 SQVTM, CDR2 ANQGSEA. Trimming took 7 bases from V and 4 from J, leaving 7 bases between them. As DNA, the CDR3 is TGCAGCGCGGTGTCCACTGAAGCTTTCTTT. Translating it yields CSAVSTEAFF.

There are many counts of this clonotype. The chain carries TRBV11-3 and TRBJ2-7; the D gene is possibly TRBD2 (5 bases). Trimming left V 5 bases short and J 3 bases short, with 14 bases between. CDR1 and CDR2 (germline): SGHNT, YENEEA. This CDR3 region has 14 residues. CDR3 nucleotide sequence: TGTGCCAGCAGCCCCGGAGGATCGGACTACGAGCAGTACTTC. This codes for CASSPGGSDYEQYF.

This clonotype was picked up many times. As DNA, the CDR3 is TGCGCCAGCCATGACTCGGGCAGCTACTATGGCTACACCTTC. Translation gives CASHDSGSYYGYTF. The chain employs TRBV5-1 and TRBJ1-2; D remains unclear. V lost 7 bases to trimming and J lost 3 bases, with 16 bases between them. Per the germline V gene, CDR1 is SGHRS and CDR2 is YFSETQ. The CDR3 is 14 amino acids. The full variable domain, completed using reference TRBV5-1 and TRBJ1-2, is KAGVTQTPRYLIKTRGQQVTLSCSPISGHRSVSWYQQTPGQGLQFLFEYFSETQRNKGNFPGRFSGRQFSNSRSEMNVSTLELGDSALYLCASHDSGSYYGYTFGSGTRLTVV.

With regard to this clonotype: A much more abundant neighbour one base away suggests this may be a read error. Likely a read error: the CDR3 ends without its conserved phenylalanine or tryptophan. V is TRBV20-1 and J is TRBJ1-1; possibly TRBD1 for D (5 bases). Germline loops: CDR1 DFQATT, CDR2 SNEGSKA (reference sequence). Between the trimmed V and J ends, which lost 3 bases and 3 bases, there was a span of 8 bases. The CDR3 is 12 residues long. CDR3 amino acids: CSASSRDTEAFL. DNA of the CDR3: TGCAGTGCTAGTAGCAGGGACACTGAAGCTTTCCTT.

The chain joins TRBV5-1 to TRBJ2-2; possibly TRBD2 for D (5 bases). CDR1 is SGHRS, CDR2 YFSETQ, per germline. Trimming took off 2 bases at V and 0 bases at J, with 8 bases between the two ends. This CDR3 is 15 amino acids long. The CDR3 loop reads CASSLYGANTGELFF. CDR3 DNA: TGCGCCAGCAGCTTATACGGGGCGAACACCGGGGAGCTGTTTTTT.

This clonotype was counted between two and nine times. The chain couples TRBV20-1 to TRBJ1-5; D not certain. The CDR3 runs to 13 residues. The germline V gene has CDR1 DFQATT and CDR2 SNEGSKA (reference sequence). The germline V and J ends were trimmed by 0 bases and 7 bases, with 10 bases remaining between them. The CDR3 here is CSAREGPGQPQHF. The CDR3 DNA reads TGCAGTGCTAGAGAAGGTCCGGGGCAGCCCCAGCATTTT.

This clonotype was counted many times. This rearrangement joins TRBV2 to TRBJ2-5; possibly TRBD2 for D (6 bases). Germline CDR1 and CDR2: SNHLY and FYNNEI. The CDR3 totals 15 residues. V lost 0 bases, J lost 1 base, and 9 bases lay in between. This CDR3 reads CASSEAFGGQETQYF. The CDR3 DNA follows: TGTGCCAGCAGTGAAGCTTTCGGGGGCCAAGAGACCCAGTACTTC. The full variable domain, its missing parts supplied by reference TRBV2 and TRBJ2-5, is EPEVTQTPSHQVTQMGQEVILRCVPISNHLYFYWYRQILGQKVEFLVSFYNNEISEKSEIFDDQFSVERPDGSNFTLKIRSTKLEDSAMYFCASSEAFGGQETQYFGPGTRLLVL.